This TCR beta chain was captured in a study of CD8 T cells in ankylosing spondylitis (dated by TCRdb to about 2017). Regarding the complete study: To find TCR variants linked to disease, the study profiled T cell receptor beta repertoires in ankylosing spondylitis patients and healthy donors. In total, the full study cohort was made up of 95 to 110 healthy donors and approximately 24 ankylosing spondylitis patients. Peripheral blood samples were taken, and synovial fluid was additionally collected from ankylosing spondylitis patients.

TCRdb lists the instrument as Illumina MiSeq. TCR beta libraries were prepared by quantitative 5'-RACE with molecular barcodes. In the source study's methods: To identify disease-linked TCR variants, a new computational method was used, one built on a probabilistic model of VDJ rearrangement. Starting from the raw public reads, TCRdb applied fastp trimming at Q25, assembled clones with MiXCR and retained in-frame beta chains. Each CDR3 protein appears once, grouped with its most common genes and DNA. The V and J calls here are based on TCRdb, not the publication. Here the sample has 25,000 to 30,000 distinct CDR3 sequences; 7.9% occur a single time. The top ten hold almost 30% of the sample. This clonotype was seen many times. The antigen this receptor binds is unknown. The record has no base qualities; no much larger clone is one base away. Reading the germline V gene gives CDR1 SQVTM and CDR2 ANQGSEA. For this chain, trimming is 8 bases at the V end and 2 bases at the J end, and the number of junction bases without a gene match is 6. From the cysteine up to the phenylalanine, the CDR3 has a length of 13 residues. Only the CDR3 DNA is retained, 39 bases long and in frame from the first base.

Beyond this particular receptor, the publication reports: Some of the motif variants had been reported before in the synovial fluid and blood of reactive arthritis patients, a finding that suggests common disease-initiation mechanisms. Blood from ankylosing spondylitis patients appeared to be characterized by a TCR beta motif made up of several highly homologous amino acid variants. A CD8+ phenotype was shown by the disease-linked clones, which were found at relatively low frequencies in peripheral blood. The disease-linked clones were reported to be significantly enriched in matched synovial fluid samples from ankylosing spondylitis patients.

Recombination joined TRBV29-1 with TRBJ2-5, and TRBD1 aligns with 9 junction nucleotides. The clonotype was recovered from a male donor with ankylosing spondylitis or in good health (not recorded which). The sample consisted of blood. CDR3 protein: CSIRDRVQETQYF. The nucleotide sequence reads TGCAGCATCCGGGACAGGGTGCAAGAGACCCAGTACTTC.